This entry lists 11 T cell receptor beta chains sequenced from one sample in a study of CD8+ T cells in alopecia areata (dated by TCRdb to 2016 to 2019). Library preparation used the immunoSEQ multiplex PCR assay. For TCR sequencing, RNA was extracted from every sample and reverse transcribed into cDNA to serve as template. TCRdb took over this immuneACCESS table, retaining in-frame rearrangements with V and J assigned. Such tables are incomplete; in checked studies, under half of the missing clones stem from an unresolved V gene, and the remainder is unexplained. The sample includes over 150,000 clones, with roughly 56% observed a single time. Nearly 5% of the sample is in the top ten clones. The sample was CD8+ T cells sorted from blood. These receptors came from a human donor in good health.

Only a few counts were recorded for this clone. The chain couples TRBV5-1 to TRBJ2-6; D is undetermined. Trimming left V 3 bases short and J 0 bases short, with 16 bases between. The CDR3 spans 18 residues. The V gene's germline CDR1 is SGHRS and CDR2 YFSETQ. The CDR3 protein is CASSSRYLADSGANVLTF. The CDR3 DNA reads TGCGCCAGCAGCTCTCGGTACCTGGCTGACTCTGGGGCCAACGTCCTGACTTTC.

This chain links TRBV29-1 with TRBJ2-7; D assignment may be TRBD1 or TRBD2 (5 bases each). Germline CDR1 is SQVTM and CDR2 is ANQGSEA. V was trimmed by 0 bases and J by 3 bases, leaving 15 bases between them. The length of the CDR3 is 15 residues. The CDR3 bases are TGCAGCGTTGAAGATGGGACGGGTCAATTCTACGAGCAGTACTTC. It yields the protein CSVEDGTGQFYEQYF.

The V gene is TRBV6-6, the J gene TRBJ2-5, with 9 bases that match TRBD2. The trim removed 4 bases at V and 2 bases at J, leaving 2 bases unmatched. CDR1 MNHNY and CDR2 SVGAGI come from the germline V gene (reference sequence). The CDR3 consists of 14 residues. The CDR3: CASSWAGGQETQYF. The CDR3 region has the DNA TGTGCCAGCAGTTGGGCGGGGGGGCAAGAGACCCAGTACTTC.

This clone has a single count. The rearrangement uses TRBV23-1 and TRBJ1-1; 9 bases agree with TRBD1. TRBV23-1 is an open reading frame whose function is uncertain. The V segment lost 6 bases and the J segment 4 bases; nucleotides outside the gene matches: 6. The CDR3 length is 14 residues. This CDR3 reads CASSPGTGITEAFF. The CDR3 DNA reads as TGCGCCAGCAGCCCCGGGACAGGGATCACTGAAGCTTTCTTT.

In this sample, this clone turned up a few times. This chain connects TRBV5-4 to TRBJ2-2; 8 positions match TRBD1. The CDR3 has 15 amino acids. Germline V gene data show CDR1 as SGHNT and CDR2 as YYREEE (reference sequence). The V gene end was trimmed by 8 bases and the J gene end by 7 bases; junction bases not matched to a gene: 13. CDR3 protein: CASERDRNTGGELFF. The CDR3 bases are TGTGCCAGTGAACGGGACAGGAACACCGGCGGGGAGCTGTTTTTT.

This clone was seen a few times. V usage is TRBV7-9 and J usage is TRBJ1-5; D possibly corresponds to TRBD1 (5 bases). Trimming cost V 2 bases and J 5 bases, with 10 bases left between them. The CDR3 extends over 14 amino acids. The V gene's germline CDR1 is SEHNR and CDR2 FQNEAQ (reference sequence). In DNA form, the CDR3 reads TGTGCCAGCAGCTTACTAGACAGTGATCAGCCCCAGCATTTT. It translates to CASSLLDSDQPQHF.

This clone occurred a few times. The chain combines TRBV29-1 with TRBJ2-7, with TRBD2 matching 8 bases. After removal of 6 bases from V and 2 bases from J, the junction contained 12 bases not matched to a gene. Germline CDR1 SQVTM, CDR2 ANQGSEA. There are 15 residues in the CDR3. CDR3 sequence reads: CSVGGLAGRTYEQYF. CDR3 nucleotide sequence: TGCAGCGTCGGAGGGCTAGCGGGCCGAACCTACGAGCAGTACTTC.

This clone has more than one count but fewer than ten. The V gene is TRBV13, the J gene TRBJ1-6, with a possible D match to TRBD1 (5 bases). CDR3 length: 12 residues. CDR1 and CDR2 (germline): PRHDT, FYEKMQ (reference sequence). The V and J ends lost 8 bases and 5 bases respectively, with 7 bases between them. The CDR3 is CASGADNSPLHF. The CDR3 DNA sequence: TGTGCCAGCGGGGCAGATAATTCACCCCTCCACTTT.

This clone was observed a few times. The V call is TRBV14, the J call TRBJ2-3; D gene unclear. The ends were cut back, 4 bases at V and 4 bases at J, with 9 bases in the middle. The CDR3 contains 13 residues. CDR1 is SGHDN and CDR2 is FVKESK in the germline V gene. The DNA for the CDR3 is TGTGCCAGCAGCCCTCTCGAAGCAGATACGCAGTATTTT. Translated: CASSPLEADTQYF.

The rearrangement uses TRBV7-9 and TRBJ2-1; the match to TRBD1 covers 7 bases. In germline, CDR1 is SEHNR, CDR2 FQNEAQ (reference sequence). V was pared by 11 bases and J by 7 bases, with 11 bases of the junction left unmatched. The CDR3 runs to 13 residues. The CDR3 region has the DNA TGTGCCCGAACCGGGACAGAGGCGAATGAGCAGTTCTTC. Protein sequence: CARTGTEANEQFF.

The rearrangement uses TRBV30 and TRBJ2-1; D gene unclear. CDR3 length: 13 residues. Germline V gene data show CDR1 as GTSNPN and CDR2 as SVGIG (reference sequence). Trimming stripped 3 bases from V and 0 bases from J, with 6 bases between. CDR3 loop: CAWRGNSYNEQFF. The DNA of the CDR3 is TGTGCCTGGAGGGGTAACTCCTACAATGAGCAGTTCTTC.